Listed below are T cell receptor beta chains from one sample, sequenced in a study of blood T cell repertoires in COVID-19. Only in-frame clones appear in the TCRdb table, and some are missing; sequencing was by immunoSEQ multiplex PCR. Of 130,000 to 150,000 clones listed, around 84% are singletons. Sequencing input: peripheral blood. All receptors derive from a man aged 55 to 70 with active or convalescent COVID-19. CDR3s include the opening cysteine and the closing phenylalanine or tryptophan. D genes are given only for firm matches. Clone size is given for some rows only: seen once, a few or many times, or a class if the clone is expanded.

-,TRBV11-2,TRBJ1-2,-,TGTGCCAGCAGCTTAGACCGGGACTATGGCTACACCTTC,CASSLDRDYGYTF
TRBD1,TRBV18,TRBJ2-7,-,TGTGCCAGCTCACCCCAGGGACAGCCCTCCGCCGAGCAGTACTTC,CASSPQGQPSAEQYF
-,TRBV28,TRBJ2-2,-,TGTGCCAGCAGCCTCGGGGAGGAGGAGCTGTTTTTT,CASSLGEEELFF
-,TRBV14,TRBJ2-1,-,TGTGCCAGCAGCAAGCTAGGGGGGAGGGCCTTCGGCAATGAGCAGTTCTTC,CASSKLGGRAFGNEQFF
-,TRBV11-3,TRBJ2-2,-,TGTGCCAGCAGCCCCGTCCGAGGGAGCACCGGGGAGCTGTTTTTT,CASSPVRGSTGELFF
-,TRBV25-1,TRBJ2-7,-,TGTGCCAGCAGTGTCCCCAACATAGACAACTCCTACGAGCAGTACTTC,CASSVPNIDNSYEQYF
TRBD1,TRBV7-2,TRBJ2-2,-,TGTGCCAGCAGCACCCGACAGGGGGGCAGCACCGGGGAGCTGTTTTTT,CASSTRQGGSTGELFF
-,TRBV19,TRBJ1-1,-,TGTGCCAGTAGTATCGGACTCATGGAGAACACTGAAGCTTTCTTT,CASSIGLMENTEAFF
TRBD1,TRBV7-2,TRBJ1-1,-,TGTGCCAGCAGCTTAGACAGGGGGTTGAACACTGAAGCTTTCTTT,CASSLDRGLNTEAFF
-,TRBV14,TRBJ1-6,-,TGTGCCAGCAGCCAAGTACGGGGTTCGACCCTCCACTTT,CASSQVRGSTLHF
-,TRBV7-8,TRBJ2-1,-,TGTGCCAGCAGCTTAGTCCAGGACACTGAGCAGTTCTTC,CASSLVQDTEQFF
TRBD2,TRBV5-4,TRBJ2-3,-,TGTGCCAGCAGCAGGACTAGCGGGAGTACGGATACGCAGTATTTT,CASSRTSGSTDTQYF
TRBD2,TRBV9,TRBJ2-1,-,TGTGCCAGCAGCGTAAGGCCTAGCGGGGGCAATGAGCAGTTCTTC,CASSVRPSGGNEQFF
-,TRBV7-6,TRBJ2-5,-,TGTGCCAGCAGCTTAGCAGAGGGAGAGACCCAGTACTTC,CASSLAEGETQYF
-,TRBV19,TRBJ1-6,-,TGTGCCAGTAGTATGGGTCGGGGAGACTCACCCCTCCACTTT,CASSMGRGDSPLHF
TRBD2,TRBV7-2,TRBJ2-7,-,TGTGCCAGCAGCGCCCGACTAGCGGGGTCCCTATTCGAGCAGTACTTC,CASSARLAGSLFEQYF
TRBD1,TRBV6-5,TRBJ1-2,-,TGTGCCAGCAGGCCTACAGGGGGCAGAGTCTATGGCTACACCTTC,CASRPTGGRVYGYTF
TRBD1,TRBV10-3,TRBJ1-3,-,TGTGCCATCAGCGGGACAGGGACTGGAAACACCATATATTTT,CAISGTGTGNTIYF
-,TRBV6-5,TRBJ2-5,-,TGTGCCAGCAACATCCGAGAGACCCAGTACTTC,CASNIRETQYF
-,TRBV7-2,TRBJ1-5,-,TGTGCCAGCAGCGACTACAATCAGCCCCAGCATTTT,CASSDYNQPQHF
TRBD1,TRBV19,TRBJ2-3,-,TGTGCCAGTAACAGGGGAGTCTTGGGAGATACGCAGTATTTT,CASNRGVLGDTQYF
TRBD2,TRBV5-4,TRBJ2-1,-,TGTGCCAGCAGACCCCCTCCCGGGACTAGCGGTGGTGAGCAGTTCTTC,CASRPPPGTSGGEQFF
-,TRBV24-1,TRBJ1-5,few,TGTGCCACCAGTGATGGGAGGGGTTCGCATTTT,CATSDGRGSHF
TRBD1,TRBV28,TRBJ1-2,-,TGTGCCAGCAGTCGGGACAGGGTGAGTGGCTACACCTTC,CASSRDRVSGYTF
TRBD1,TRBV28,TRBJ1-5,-,TGTGCCAGCAGATATCAGGGGGGCAATCAGCCCCAGCATTTT,CASRYQGGNQPQHF
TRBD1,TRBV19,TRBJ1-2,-,TGTGCCAGTCATATTCTGGACAGGAGCTATGGCTACACCTTC,CASHILDRSYGYTF
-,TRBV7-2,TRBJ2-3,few,TGTGCCAGCAGTTCGGGACTGCTCACAGATACGCAGTATTTT,CASSSGLLTDTQYF
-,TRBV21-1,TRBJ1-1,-,TGTGCCAGCAGCAAGGGGAGACCGGGACAGGGGACTGAAGCTTTCTTT,CASSKGRPGQGTEAFF
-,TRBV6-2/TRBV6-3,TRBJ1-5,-,TGTGCCAGCAGTCCACATTTACTCAGGGGCGGCCAGCCCCAGCATTTT,CASSPHLLRGGQPQHF
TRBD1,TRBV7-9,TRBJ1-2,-,TGTGCCAGCAGCCCCCCGGGACAGGAACCTAACTATGGCTACACCTTC,CASSPPGQEPNYGYTF
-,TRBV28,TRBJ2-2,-,TGTGCCAGCATACTACGCCGCGGGAACACCGGGGAGCTGTTTTTT,CASILRRGNTGELFF
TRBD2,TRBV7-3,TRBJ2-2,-,TGTGCCAGCAGCTTTAGCGGGAGGGTAGCTAGGAACACCGGGGAGCTGTTTTTT,CASSFSGRVARNTGELFF
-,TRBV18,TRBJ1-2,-,TGTGCCAGCTCATTAGACGGAGACTATGGCTACACCTTC,CASSLDGDYGYTF
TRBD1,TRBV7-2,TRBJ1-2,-,TGTGCCAGCAGCCCCCAAGCAGGGGGCTGGTATGGCTACACCTTC,CASSPQAGGWYGYTF
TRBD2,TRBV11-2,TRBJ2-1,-,TGTGCCAGCAGCCCGGGACTAGGTAATGAGCAGTTCTTC,CASSPGLGNEQFF
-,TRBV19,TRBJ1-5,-,TGTGCCAGTAGTATTGTTCCCGGCAGGGCCAGCGGCAATCAGCCCCAGCATTTT,CASSIVPGRASGNQPQHF
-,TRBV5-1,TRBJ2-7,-,TGCGCCAGCAGCTTGATCCCAGGGGTGGGCGAGCAGTACTTC,CASSLIPGVGEQYF
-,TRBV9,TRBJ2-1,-,TGTGCCAGCAGCGTAGCAAGCGGGTGGGGCGATGAGCAGTTCTTC,CASSVASGWGDEQFF
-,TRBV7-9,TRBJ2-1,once,TGTGCCAGCAGCTTAGGAACGGGCAATGAGCAGTTCTTC,CASSLGTGNEQFF
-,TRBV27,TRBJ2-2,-,TGTGCCAGCAGTTTAAGATGGGGAGCCGGAGGGGCCGGGGAGCTGTTTTTT,CASSLRWGAGGAGELFF
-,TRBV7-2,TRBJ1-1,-,TGTGCCAGCAGCTTAGGACGGGAGCGGGTGACTGAAGCTTTCTTT,CASSLGRERVTEAFF
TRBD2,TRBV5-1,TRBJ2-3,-,TGCGCCAGCAGCCGACCCACGACTAGCGGGAGGGCCGTTGGTACGCAGTATTTT,CASSRPTTSGRAVGTQYF
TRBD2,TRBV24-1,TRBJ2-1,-,TGTGCCACCAGTGATAAGGCGGGAGTGGGCAAAAATGAGCAGTTCTTC,CATSDKAGVGKNEQFF
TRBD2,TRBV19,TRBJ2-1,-,TGTGCCAGTAGGAAGCGGGCGGGAGGGCTTAACAATGAGCAGTTCTTC,CASRKRAGGLNNEQFF
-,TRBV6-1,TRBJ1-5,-,TGTGCCAGCAGTGAGAAGAATTTAGGGACTTATAGTCAGCCCCAGCATTTT,CASSEKNLGTYSQPQHF
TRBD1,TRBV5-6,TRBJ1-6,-,TGTGCCAGCAGCTTGCGGACAGGGAGGTTTGGTTCACCCCTCCACTTT,CASSLRTGRFGSPLHF
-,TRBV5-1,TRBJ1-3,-,TGCGCCAGCAGCTTGGCTGCGGGTATCTCTGGAAACACCATATATTTT,CASSLAAGISGNTIYF
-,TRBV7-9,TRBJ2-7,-,TGTGCCAGCATTAATAAGGGGGTCTCACTGTCCTACGAGCAGTACTTC,CASINKGVSLSYEQYF
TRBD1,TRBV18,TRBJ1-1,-,TGTGCCAGCTCACCGGCAGGGGGACCAGGATCTGAAGCTTTCTTT,CASSPAGGPGSEAFF
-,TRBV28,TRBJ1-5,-,TGTGCCATCCAAGATGTCAGGGGACTAGGCAATCAGCCCCAGCATTTT,CAIQDVRGLGNQPQHF
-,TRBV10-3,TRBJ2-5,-,TGTGCCATCAGTGTGGGAGGCAGCCAAGAGACCCAGTACTTC,CAISVGGSQETQYF
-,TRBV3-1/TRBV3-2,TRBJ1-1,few,TGTGCCAGCAGCCCCCCGCGGGGGGTGAACACTGAAGCTTTCTTT,CASSPPRGVNTEAFF
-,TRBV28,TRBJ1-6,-,TGTGCCAGCAGTTTACCCATCCCACCCCTCCACTTT,CASSLPIPPLHF
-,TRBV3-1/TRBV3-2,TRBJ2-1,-,TGTGCCAGCAGCCCGGATGGGTGGGAGTATGGCTACAATGAGCAGTTCTTC,CASSPDGWEYGYNEQFF
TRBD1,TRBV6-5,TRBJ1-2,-,TGTGCCAGCAGTCTAGTGTTGGGACAGGGTACAGGCTACACCTTC,CASSLVLGQGTGYTF
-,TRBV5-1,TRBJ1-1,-,TGCGCCAGCAGCTTGGGGGGGAGGATGAACACTGAAGCTTTCTTT,CASSLGGRMNTEAFF
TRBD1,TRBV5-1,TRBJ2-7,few,TGCGCCAGCAGCTTGGTGGGACAGGGGTGGATCGAGCAGTACTTC,CASSLVGQGWIEQYF